This T cell receptor (beta chain) was observed in a study of blood T cell repertoires in COVID-19. The table came from immunoSEQ multiplex PCR; TCRdb's copy has only in-frame clones and leaves some out. The data show fewer than 350,000 clones, with around 85% seen just once and approximately 4.1% held by the top ten. Trimming at V came to 10 bases and at J to 2 bases, leaving 4 bases not matched to a gene. Germline V CDR1 and CDR2: MNHEY, SMNVEV (reference sequence). The CDR3 runs to 12 residues. This sequence originates from a woman aged 45-65 years with active or convalescent COVID-19. The sequencing sample was made of peripheral blood. The chain joins TRBV27 to TRBJ2-7, with 8 nucleotides matching TRBD2. The CDR3 coding sequence is TGTGCCACACGGGAGGGGACCTACGAGCAGTACTTC. Amino acid sequence: CATREGTYEQYF.